This TCR beta chain was recovered during a study of cytomegalovirus exposure and HLA in healthy donors. Overall study findings and caveats: In a later analysis, DRB1 alleles had the most associated TCRs; HLA-C alleles the fewest. One cluster of highly shared sequence variants probably arose as a sequencing artifact. As a later analysis showed, several of the most significant clusters appeared to be linked to common viral pathogens.

The CDR3 contains 18 residues. The germline V gene encodes CDR1 GTSNPN and CDR2 SVGIG (reference sequence). This PCR relied on a set of 60 Vbeta primers and 13 Jbeta primers. Assay: immunoSEQ multiplex PCR; the TCRdb copy retains only in-frame clones and omits some. The data contain some 95,000 clones, 67% of them singletons. Note on this clone: Its target is not known. The germline gene is not matched at one end of the junction; a read error may be the cause.

The material sequenced was PBMCs. This sequence was found in a man aged 25 to 40 in good health and CMV-seronegative. The chain employs TRBV30 and TRBJ1-2; 7 bases agree with TRBD1. CDR3 sequence reads: CAWTKPGGIQTFFYGYPF. In DNA, the CDR3 is TGTGCCTGGACCAAACCAGGGGGGATTCAGACGTTTTTCTATGGCTACCCCTTC.